This entry lists 8 T cell receptor beta chains sequenced from one sample in a study of cytomegalovirus exposure and HLA in healthy donors (dated by TCRdb to the late 2010s). The library relied on the immunoSEQ multiplex PCR assay. For the multiplex PCR, a mixture combining 60 forward primers for TCR Vbeta segments and 13 reverse primers for TCR Jbeta segments was used. The table comes from immuneACCESS by way of TCRdb, which keeps in-frame sequences with V and J called. Part of the clones is missing from these tables; in studies checked, under half for an unresolved V gene and the rest for unknown reasons. The sample table contains roughly 150,000 clones; only one count was recorded for roughly 80% of them. About 9.1% of the sample is taken by the ten largest. What was sequenced was PBMCs. The receptors were gathered from a man between 18 and 29 years old in good health and CMV-seropositive.

The chain has TRBV5-4 and TRBJ1-2, with a tentative D call TRBD1 (6 bases). CDR1 and CDR2 from the germline V gene are SGHNT and YYREEE (reference sequence). V was trimmed by 4 bases and J by 7 bases, leaving 17 bases between them. This CDR3 spans 14 amino acids. The CDR3 loop is CASSPREGHGGYTF. Written as DNA, the CDR3 is TGTGCCAGCAGCCCGCGCGAGGGACACGGTGGCTACACCTTC.

The chain combines TRBV6-6 with TRBJ1-2; 7 bases are shared with TRBD1. From germline, CDR1 is MNHNY and CDR2 SVGAGI (reference sequence). After removal of 4 bases from V and 7 bases from J, the junction contained 15 bases not matched to a gene. CDR3 length: 16 amino acids. CDR3 region: CASSSTGTVFFSGYTF. The CDR3 nucleotides read TGTGCCAGCAGTTCAACCGGGACAGTTTTTTTTTCTGGCTACACCTTC.

The chain combines TRBV5-6 with TRBJ2-1, with 7 bases matching TRBD2. Germline V gene sequence: CDR1 SGHDT, CDR2 YYEEEE. The CDR3 loop spans 16 amino acids. With 1 base clipped from V and 4 bases from J, the junction kept 8 bases outside the gene matches. For the CDR3, the DNA is TGTGCCAGCAGCTTGAACGGCGGGAGTGAATACAATGAGCAGTTCTTC. The encoded protein is CASSLNGGSEYNEQFF. The variable domain in full, with the rest retrieved from reference TRBV5-6 and TRBJ2-1, is DAGVTQSPTHLIKTRGQQVTLRCSPKSGHDTVSWYQQALGQGPQFIFQYYEEEERQRGNFPDRFSGHQFPNYSSELNVNALLLGDSALYLCASSLNGGSEYNEQFFGPGTRLTVL.

The chain combines TRBV9 with TRBJ1-1; 7 positions agree with TRBD1. J gave up 2 bases and V 4 bases, and 8 bases lay outside the gene matches. The CDR3 has 15 amino acids. Germline V gene sequence: CDR1 SGDLS, CDR2 YYNGEE. The CDR3 spells CASSLETGLNTEAFF. The CDR3 nucleotides are TGTGCCAGCAGCTTGGAGACAGGGCTCAACACTGAAGCTTTCTTT. The complete variable domain, with remaining parts taken from reference TRBV9 and TRBJ1-1, reads DSGVTQTPKHLITATGQRVTLRCSPRSGDLSVYWYQQSLDQGLQFLIQYYNGEERAKGNILERFSAQQFPDLHSELNLSSLELGDSALYFCASSLETGLNTEAFFGQGTRLTVV.

The chain uses TRBV28 and TRBJ2-7, with TRBD2 matching 15 bases. The V gene's germline CDR1 is MDHEN and CDR2 SYDVKM. V was clipped by 6 bases and J by 0 bases; unmatched bases: 12. The CDR3 has 19 amino acids. The CDR3 protein is CASRPPRGTSGRSSYEQYF. The CDR3, as DNA: TGTGCCAGCAGACCTCCGAGAGGGACTAGCGGGAGGAGCTCCTACGAGCAGTACTTC.

The chain joins TRBV27 to TRBJ1-2, with 8 bases identical to TRBD1. CDR3 length equals 18 residues. Germline CDR1 is MNHEY and CDR2 is SMNVEV (reference sequence). Losses at the gene ends were 5 bases for V and 0 bases for J; bases not matched to a gene: 14. CDR3 region: CASSPRQGRTLTNYGYTF. The CDR3 coding sequence is TGTGCCAGCAGTCCGAGACAGGGGCGAACACTAACTAACTATGGCTACACCTTC.

This rearrangement joins TRBV9 to TRBJ2-7, with D uncertain. Germline lookup yields CDR1 SGDLS and CDR2 YYNGEE. The V and J ends lost 0 bases and 8 bases respectively, with 6 bases between them. The CDR3 runs 11 residues. CDR3 loop: CASSVDEKQYF. CDR3 DNA: TGTGCCAGCAGCGTAGACGAGAAGCAGTACTTC.

This clone was seen just once. V and J are TRBV19 and TRBJ1-1, with D uncertain. The V and J ends lost 1 base and 5 bases respectively, with 14 bases between them. The CDR3 runs to 15 residues. Germline-derived CDR1 and CDR2 are LNHDA and SQIVND (reference sequence). In DNA form, the CDR3 reads TGTGCCAGTAGTATAGGGTCAGGATTGGATACTGAAGCTTTCTTT. Translated, it gives CASSIGSGLDTEAFF.